These 10 T cell receptor beta chains originate from one sample sequenced in a study of neurological immune-mediated disorders. TCRdb reanalysed the 5' RACE reads using MiXCR and keeps one entry per CDR3 protein. The table lists 70,000 to 90,000 distinct CDR3 sequences, nearly 6% of them singletons, with over 6.5% in the top ten. Time point specified: longitudinal time-point 2. Material for sequencing was PBMCs. The receptors originated from a woman in her fifties or sixties with multiple sclerosis.

In its sample, this clonotype was seen many times. The chain carries TRBV27 and TRBJ2-2; D is unresolved. CDR3 size: 14 residues. Germline V gene lookup returns CDR1 MNHEY and CDR2 SMNVEV (reference sequence). Deletions cut 0 bases from V and 0 bases from J, with 2 bases between. CDR3 region: CASSLSPNTGELFF. CDR3 sequence (DNA): TGTGCCAGCAGTTTATCCCCGAACACCGGGGAGCTGTTTTTT.

Many counts were recorded for this clonotype. CDR3 sequence reads: CASSYGSDRRFSYEQYF. The CDR3 DNA sequence: TGTGCCAGCAGTTACGGGTCGGACAGGCGATTTTCCTACGAGCAGTACTTC. This sequence joins TRBV6-6 and TRBJ2-7, with 7 bases aligning to TRBD1. Germline lookup yields CDR1 MNHNY and CDR2 SVGAGI (reference sequence). The CDR3 length is 17 residues. V shed 2 bases and J 1 base; nucleotides not matched to a gene: 11.

In this sample, this clonotype turned up many times. V and J are TRBV5-1 and TRBJ1-1; D not resolved. The CDR3 totals 14 residues. Deletions cut 0 bases from V and 4 bases from J, with 10 bases between. Germline loops: CDR1 SGHRS, CDR2 YFSETQ. Here the CDR3 DNA reads TGCGCCAGCAGCTTGGATTGGGTTGGCACTGAAGCTTTCTTT. Residues: CASSLDWVGTEAFF.

CDR3: CASSDRQAPYNEQFF. CDR3 sequence (DNA): TGTGCCAGCAGCGATCGACAGGCCCCCTACAATGAGCAGTTCTTC. The chain links TRBV7-2 to TRBJ2-1; a weak D match, TRBD1 (6 bases). The germline V gene encodes CDR1 SGHTA and CDR2 FQGNSA. The CDR3 covers 15 residues. V was cut by 5 bases and J by 2 bases, with 13 bases left in between.

There are many counts of this clonotype. For the CDR3, the DNA is TGCGCCAGCAGCTTGGTAGGCAGCACAGATACGCAGTATTTT. Its translation is CASSLVGSTDTQYF. The genes are TRBV5-1 and TRBJ2-3; no clear D gene. Deletions cut 0 bases from V and 0 bases from J, with 5 bases between. This CDR3 is 14 amino acids long. Germline CDR1 SGHRS, CDR2 YFSETQ.

This clonotype was recorded at least ten times. This chain joins TRBV29-1 and TRBJ2-1; 12 positions agree with TRBD1. The CDR3 runs 15 residues. Germline V lookup: CDR1 SQVTM, CDR2 ANQGSEA. The V gene end was trimmed by 6 bases and the J gene end by 0 bases; junction bases not matched to a gene: 3. The CDR3 DNA sequence: TGCAGCGTAGGGGACAGGGGGCTCTCCTACAATGAGCAGTTCTTC. Translation gives CSVGDRGLSYNEQFF.

This clonotype was seen many times. The V call is TRBV3-1, the J call TRBJ2-6; D is uncertain. The V gene's germline CDR1 is LGHDT and CDR2 YNNKEL (reference sequence). The CDR3 is made up of 19 amino acids. V was cut by 0 bases and J by 1 base, with 16 bases left in between. CDR3 DNA sequence: TGTGCCAGCAGCCAAGATTCGGGCAGGCCAATATCTGGGGCCAACGTCCTGACTTTC. Translation: CASSQDSGRPISGANVLTF.

This clonotype was recorded many times. This chain joins TRBV12-3 or TRBV12-4 and TRBJ1-1; tentative D call: TRBD1 (5 bases). V lost 5 bases to trimming and J lost 8 bases, with 9 bases between them. The CDR3 is made up of 11 amino acids. CDR3 sequence reads: CASSRQREAFF. In nucleotides, the CDR3 is TGTGCCAGCAGTCGACAGCGAGAAGCTTTCTTT.

This clonotype was picked up many times. J is TRBJ2-7 and V is TRBV7-9; D remains ambiguous. Trimming left V 5 bases short and J 3 bases short, with 14 bases between. Germline values: CDR1 SEHNR, CDR2 FQNEAQ (reference sequence). The CDR3 extends over 14 amino acids. CDR3 bases: TGTGCCAGCAGCGCGCAGGTTTACCACTACGAGCAGTACTTC. Translated, it gives CASSAQVYHYEQYF.

In its sample, this clonotype was seen many times. This chain uses TRBV20-1 with TRBJ2-1; 9 nucleotides match TRBD2. With 4 bases clipped from V and 0 bases from J, the junction kept 10 bases outside the gene matches. This CDR3 spans 17 amino acids. Germline V gives CDR1 DFQATT, CDR2 SNEGSKA (reference sequence). The CDR3, as DNA: TGCAGTGCTAAAGCTCTCGCGGGGGGGAGCTCCTACAATGAGCAGTTCTTC. Translation: CSAKALAGGSSYNEQFF.